The 30 T cell receptor beta chains presented below share a single source sample, sequenced in a study of CD4 T cells in relation to SARS-CoV-2 and coronaviruses. Sequencing used immunoSEQ multiplex PCR; TCRdb keeps in-frame clones, though not all of them. The data hold more than 30,000 clones, with approximately 85% observed a single time. Sequenced sample: memory CD4+ T cells from PBMCs. The source of these receptors is an adult with COVID-19.

The V call is TRBV11-1, the J call TRBJ2-1; 10 bases fit TRBD2. Trimming took 4 bases from V and 8 from J; bases not matched to a gene: 5. The CDR3 contains 14 residues. CDR1 SGHAT and CDR2 FQDESV come from the germline V gene (reference sequence). CDR3 region: CASSSRAGGDEQFF. The CDR3 DNA reads TGTGCCAGCAGCTCACGAGCGGGAGGGGATGAGCAGTTCTTC.

This chain uses TRBV14 with TRBJ2-2; D uncertain. Germline CDR1 is SGHDN and CDR2 is FVKESK. CDR3 length: 14 residues. Trimming stripped 4 bases from V and 4 bases from J, with 10 bases between. In nucleotides, the CDR3 is TGTGCCAGCAGCCTGATCATTGGCACCGGGGAGCTGTTTTTT. Translating it yields CASSLIIGTGELFF.

V is TRBV27 and J is TRBJ2-5; tentative D call: TRBD2 (6 bases). Trimming removed 3 bases at V and 5 bases at J, with 10 bases between. Germline loops: CDR1 MNHEY, CDR2 SMNVEV (reference sequence). This CDR3 has 13 amino acids. CDR3 sequence: CASSFNRGETQYF. CDR3 sequence (DNA): TGTGCCAGCAGTTTCAACCGGGGGGAGACCCAGTACTTC.

This chain links TRBV5-1 with TRBJ1-4; maybe TRBD1 (6 bases). The CDR3 consists of 15 residues. The germline V gene has CDR1 SGHRS and CDR2 YFSETQ. V was pared by 0 bases and J by 4 bases, with 10 bases between. CDR3 coding DNA: TGCGCCAGCAGCTTGGAAGGGGGAAATAATGAAAAACTGTTTTTT. Translation gives CASSLEGGNNEKLFF.

The chain uses TRBV18 and TRBJ2-1, with D tentatively TRBD2 (6 bases). Deletions cut 2 bases from V and 9 bases from J, with 11 bases between. Germline CDR1 is KGHSH and CDR2 is LQKENI. The CDR3 spans 13 residues. CDR3 DNA: TGTGCCAGCTCACCAGGGGGGATTGGTGAGCAGTTCTTC. This gives the protein CASSPGGIGEQFF. Together with reference TRBV18 and TRBJ2-1, the CDR3 gives the full variable domain: NAGVMQNPRHLVRRRGQEARLRCSPMKGHSHVYWYRQLPEEGLKFMVYLQKENIIDESGMPKERFSAEFPKEGPSILRIQQVVRGDSAAYFCASSPGGIGEQFFGPGTRLTVL.

As regards this clone: One end of the junction does not line up with germline, which may come from a read error. The rearrangement uses TRBV6-2 or TRBV6-3 and TRBJ2-3; D is ambiguous. The CDR3 spans 13 residues. Germline CDR1 MNHEY, CDR2 SVGEGT. CDR3 loop: CASSHSNTDTQYF. The CDR3 DNA sequence: TGTGCCAGCAGTCACTCTAACACAGATACGCAGTATTTT.

The CDR3 loop reads CSVGGARCYLSTNEKLFF. The CDR3 bases are TGCAGCGTTGGAGGGGCGCGGTGTTATCTGTCGACTAATGAAAAACTGTTTTTT. The rearrangement links TRBV29-1 to TRBJ1-4; tentative D call: TRBD1 (5 bases). There are 18 residues in the CDR3. Germline CDR1 reads SQVTM; CDR2 reads ANQGSEA. The V gene lost 4 bases and the J gene lost 2 bases, with 23 bases spanning the gap.

V usage is TRBV5-4 and J usage is TRBJ2-7; tentative D call: TRBD1 (6 bases). With 0 bases removed from V and 0 bases from J, the gap between germline ends came to 13 bases. This CDR3 has 16 amino acids. Germline-derived CDR1 and CDR2 are SGHNT and YYREEE (reference sequence). The CDR3 is CASSLEIRTVSYEQYF. The CDR3 DNA reads TGTGCCAGCAGCTTGGAAATTCGGACAGTCTCCTACGAGCAGTACTTC.

The chain is built from TRBV5-1 and TRBJ2-2, with no clear D. Per germline, CDR1 SGHRS and CDR2 YFSETQ. The CDR3 spans 15 residues. The germline V and J ends were trimmed by 6 bases and 0 bases, with 12 bases remaining between them. The CDR3, as DNA: TGCGCCAGCAAAAGTTGGGCCGCGAACACCGGGGAGCTGTTTTTT. As protein: CASKSWAANTGELFF.

The CDR3 DNA reads as TGTGCCAGCTCACTCCCAAGAAATGAGCAGTTCTTC. It translates to CASSLPRNEQFF. This chain joins TRBV18 and TRBJ2-1; D unresolved. Germline values: CDR1 KGHSH, CDR2 LQKENI. CDR3 length: 12 residues. Trimming left V 4 bases short and J 7 bases short, with 8 bases between.

This chain connects TRBV12-3 or TRBV12-4 to TRBJ1-1; no clear D. CDR3 length: 13 amino acids. Trimming stripped 3 bases from V and 5 bases from J, with 10 bases between. The CDR3 DNA reads TGTGCCAGCAGTTTGGCGGGTGATACTGAAGCTTTCTTT. Amino acid sequence: CASSLAGDTEAFF.

The chain employs TRBV7-3 and TRBJ2-3; 7 bases line up with TRBD2. This CDR3 has 16 amino acids. V lost 4 bases and J lost 1; bases outside the gene matches: 8. The germline gives CDR1 SGHTA, CDR2 FQGTGA. CDR3 region: CASSSLGGPGTDTQYF. In DNA, the CDR3 is TGTGCCAGCAGCTCTTTGGGAGGGCCCGGCACAGATACGCAGTATTTT.

The V and J genes are TRBV7-2 and TRBJ2-5; D remains unclear. The CDR3 spans 15 residues. Germline loops: CDR1 SGHTA, CDR2 FQGNSA. Trimming cost V 0 bases and J 2 bases, with 10 bases left between them. The DNA for the CDR3 is TGTGCCAGCAGCTTAGCGAAAGGGAAGCAAGAGACCCAGTACTTC. It is translated as CASSLAKGKQETQYF. Variable domain in full (rest from reference TRBV7-2 and TRBJ2-5): GAGVSQSPSNKVTEKGKDVELRCDPISGHTALYWYRQSLGQGLEFLIYFQGNSAPDKSGLPSDRFSAERTGGSVSTLTIQRTQQEDSAVYLCASSLAKGKQETQYFGPGTRLLVL.

This rearrangement joins TRBV3-1 (or the pseudogene TRBV3-2) to TRBJ1-1; D gene uncertain. This CDR3 is 13 amino acids long. Germline V gene lookup returns CDR1 LGHDT and CDR2 YNNKEL (reference sequence). V was shortened by 2 bases and J by 0 bases, with 4 bases between the two germline ends. This CDR3 is CASSQYLNTEAFF. The CDR3, as DNA: TGTGCCAGCAGCCAATACCTGAACACTGAAGCTTTCTTT.

The chain recombines TRBV5-5 with TRBJ2-7, with 7 bases identical to TRBD2. In germline, CDR1 is SGHKS, CDR2 YYEKEE (reference sequence). This CDR3 contains 15 residues. V shed 5 bases, J shed 2 bases, and the junction held 10 bases outside the gene matches. The CDR3 sequence: CASRGPVGGTYEQYF. The DNA for the CDR3 is TGTGCCAGCAGAGGGCCGGTGGGAGGGACCTACGAGCAGTACTTC.

V gene TRBV9 combines with J gene TRBJ2-7; 7 bases map to TRBD2. Germline assignment: CDR1 SGDLS and CDR2 YYNGEE. There are 15 residues in the CDR3. V shed 0 bases, J shed 2 bases, and the junction held 5 bases outside the gene matches. The CDR3 DNA sequence: TGTGCCAGCAGCGTAGGAGGGACTATAGCCTACGAGCAGTACTTC. Amino acids: CASSVGGTIAYEQYF.

The gene calls are TRBV5-4 and TRBJ2-3, with 14 bases lining up with TRBD2. The V and J ends lost 4 bases and 8 bases, in that order; junction bases with no gene match: 6. This CDR3 has 15 amino acids. Germline loops: CDR1 SGHNT, CDR2 YYREEE (reference sequence). The CDR3, as DNA: TGTGCCAGCAGCCCTGGGACTAGCGGGAGTATTACGCAGTATTTT. Amino acid sequence: CASSPGTSGSITQYF.

This clone was seen just once. This sequence joins TRBV6-5 and TRBJ2-2, with D possibly matching TRBD2 (5 bases). Germline V CDR1 and CDR2: MNHEY, SVGAGI. There are 16 residues in the CDR3. The germline V and J ends were trimmed by 2 bases and 3 bases, with 13 bases remaining between them. The CDR3 DNA reads as TGTGCCAGCAGTTACCTTTCGGGGTTCGACACCGGGGAGCTGTTTTTT. Amino acid sequence: CASSYLSGFDTGELFF.

The gene calls are TRBV7-9 and TRBJ1-2, with a tentative D call TRBD1 (5 bases). Deletions cut 5 bases from V and 8 bases from J, with 18 bases between. This CDR3 contains 14 residues. CDR1 is SEHNR, CDR2 FQNEAQ, per germline (reference sequence). CDR3 sequence reads: CASSAVGRVNGYTF. DNA of the CDR3: TGTGCCAGCAGCGCAGTGGGCAGGGTCAACGGCTACACCTTC. Full variable domain (rest looked up from reference TRBV7-9 and TRBJ1-2): DTGVSQNPRHKITKRGQNVTFRCDPISEHNRLYWYRQTLGQGPEFLTYFQNEAQLEKSRLLSDRFSAERPKGSFSTLEIQRTEQGDSAMYLCASSAVGRVNGYTFGSGTRLTVV.

This clone has just one count. The rearrangement uses TRBV19 and TRBJ2-5; 11 bases map to TRBD2. The CDR3 contains 14 residues. Germline trimming cut 8 bases from V and 1 base from J; bases unmatched to any gene: 3. Germline V gene lookup returns CDR1 LNHDA and CDR2 SQIVND (reference sequence). CDR3 coding DNA: TGTGCCAGTGCGACTAGCGGGATCCAAGAGACCCAGTACTTC. It specifies CASATSGIQETQYF. The entire variable domain, with the rest obtained from reference TRBV19 and TRBJ2-5, is as follows: DGGITQSPKYLFRKEGQNVTLSCEQNLNHDAMYWYRQDPGQGLRLIYYSQIVNDFQKGDIAEGYSVSREKKESFPLTVTSAQKNPTAFYLCASATSGIQETQYFGPGTRLLVL.

This chain uses TRBV18 with TRBJ2-4; D uncertain. The CDR3 extends over 11 amino acids. Trimming removed 5 bases from V and 11 bases from J, with 10 bases in between. The V gene's germline CDR1 is KGHSH and CDR2 LQKENI. The CDR3 DNA reads as TGTGCCAGCTCAGACACGGGCCTTCAGTACTTC. Translating gives CASSDTGLQYF.

The genes are TRBV28 and TRBJ2-5, with TRBD2 as a possible D gene (5 bases). This CDR3 contains 16 residues. Between the trimmed V and J ends, which lost 8 bases and 1 base, there was a span of 20 bases. Germline V gene lookup returns CDR1 MDHEN and CDR2 SYDVKM. The CDR3 here is CASLPPGKGRQETQYF. CDR3 nucleotides: TGTGCCAGCCTCCCTCCGGGAAAGGGCCGCCAAGAGACCCAGTACTTC.

This chain links TRBV6-1 with TRBJ1-2; 9 bases map to TRBD1. After removal of 1 base from V and 4 bases from J, the junction contained 1 base not matched to a gene. Germline loops: CDR1 MNHNS, CDR2 SASEGT. CDR3 length: 14 residues. The CDR3 reads CASSEGTGVYGYTF. The CDR3 nucleotides read TGTGCCAGCAGTGAAGGGACAGGGGTCTATGGCTACACCTTC.

This chain uses TRBV5-1 with TRBJ1-6; tentative D call: TRBD1 (5 bases). V dropped 0 bases and J dropped 5 bases, with 12 bases sitting between them. CDR1 and CDR2 (germline): SGHRS, YFSETQ. This CDR3 is built from 16 residues. The DNA of the CDR3 is TGCGCCAGCAGCTTGGATCGGACACCCAATAATTCACCCCTCCACTTT. This sequence encodes CASSLDRTPNNSPLHF.

The rearrangement joins TRBV14 to TRBJ2-3; 9 nucleotides match TRBD1. The CDR3 length is 15 residues. V gave up 5 bases and J gave up 1 base; unmatched junction bases: 4. The germline V gene has CDR1 SGHDN and CDR2 FVKESK. CDR3 sequence (DNA): TGTGCCAGCAGCACCCGGACAGGGGGCACAGATACGCAGTATTTT. It translates to CASSTRTGGTDTQYF.

This chain connects TRBV2 to TRBJ1-2; D is perhaps TRBD1 (5 bases). The V gene's germline CDR1 is SNHLY and CDR2 FYNNEI. The CDR3 runs 13 residues. V was cut by 5 bases and J by 10 bases, with 17 bases left in between. The CDR3 sequence: CASSMTEALAYTF. The CDR3 DNA sequence: TGTGCCAGCAGTATGACAGAGGCCCTCGCCTACACCTTC.

This rearrangement joins TRBV2 to TRBJ2-7, with D unresolved. V was trimmed by 4 bases and J by 0 bases, leaving 7 bases between them. Germline V gene sequence: CDR1 SNHLY, CDR2 FYNNEI. The CDR3 runs 13 residues. The CDR3 sequence is CASSAWRSYEQYF. CDR3 in DNA: TGTGCCAGCAGTGCGTGGCGCTCCTACGAGCAGTACTTC. The full variable domain, with the rest looked up from reference TRBV2 and TRBJ2-7, is EPEVTQTPSHQVTQMGQEVILRCVPISNHLYFYWYRQILGQKVEFLVSFYNNEISEKSEIFDDQFSVERPDGSNFTLKIRSTKLEDSAMYFCASSAWRSYEQYFGPGTRLTVT.

V usage is TRBV9 and J usage is TRBJ2-6; a weak D match, TRBD2 (5 bases). Between the trimmed V and J ends, which lost 0 bases and 3 bases, there was a span of 13 bases. The CDR3 is made up of 17 amino acids. CDR1 is SGDLS, CDR2 YYNGEE, per germline. The CDR3 reads CASSVEPVGVGANVLTF. CDR3 nucleotides: TGTGCCAGCAGCGTAGAACCGGTCGGGGTTGGGGCCAACGTCCTGACTTTC.

The chain uses TRBV5-1 and TRBJ2-5; D is unresolved. Germline V gives CDR1 SGHRS, CDR2 YFSETQ. Trimming cost V 1 base and J 0 bases, with 7 bases left between them. CDR3 length: 14 amino acids. In DNA form, the CDR3 reads TGCGCCAGCAGCTTGTTTACAGACCAAGAGACCCAGTACTTC. Residues: CASSLFTDQETQYF. Together with reference TRBV5-1 and TRBJ2-5, the CDR3 gives the full variable domain: KAGVTQTPRYLIKTRGQQVTLSCSPISGHRSVSWYQQTPGQGLQFLFEYFSETQRNKGNFPGRFSGRQFSNSRSEMNVSTLELGDSALYLCASSLFTDQETQYFGPGTRLLVL.

This chain links TRBV5-1 with TRBJ1-2, with 9 bases identical to TRBD1. The V and J ends lost 2 bases and 7 bases, in that order; junction bases with no gene match: 6. CDR1 is SGHRS, CDR2 YFSETQ, per germline. The CDR3 totals 14 residues. As DNA, the CDR3 is TGCGCCAGCAGCTTTGAGGGACAGGGAGCTGGCTACACCTTC. It translates to CASSFEGQGAGYTF.